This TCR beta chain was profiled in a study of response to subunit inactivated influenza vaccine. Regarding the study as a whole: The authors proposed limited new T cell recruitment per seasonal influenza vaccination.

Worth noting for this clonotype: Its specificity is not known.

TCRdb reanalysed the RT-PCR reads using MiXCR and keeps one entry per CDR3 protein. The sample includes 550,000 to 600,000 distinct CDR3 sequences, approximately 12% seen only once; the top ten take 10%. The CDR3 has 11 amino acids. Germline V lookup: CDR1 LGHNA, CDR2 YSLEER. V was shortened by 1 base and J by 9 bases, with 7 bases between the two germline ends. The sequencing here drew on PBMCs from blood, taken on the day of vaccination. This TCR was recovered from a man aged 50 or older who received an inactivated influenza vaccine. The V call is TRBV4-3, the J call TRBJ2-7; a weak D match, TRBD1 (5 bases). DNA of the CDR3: TGCGCCAGCAGCCAAGGGCAGGGGCAGTACTTC. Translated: CASSQGQGQYF.